These 2 T cell receptor beta chains were sequenced from one sample in a study of CD8 T cells in ankylosing spondylitis. TCRdb used MiXCR to reprocess the 5' RACE reads, holding one entry per CDR3 protein. This table has 80,000 to 100,000 distinct CDR3 sequences, roughly 8.3% appearing once. The sequencing sample was made of blood, either unsorted or a sorted T cell fraction (not recorded which). All receptors derive from a male donor with ankylosing spondylitis or in good health (not recorded which).

The table lists this clonotype with many counts. The chain has TRBV4-3 and TRBJ2-7; maybe TRBD1 (5 bases). The CDR3 extends over 13 amino acids. V was pared by 3 bases and J by 3 bases, with 9 bases between. CDR1 and CDR2 from the germline V gene are LGHNA and YSLEER. In DNA, the CDR3 is TGCGCCAGCAGCCAGCGACAGAACTACGAGCAGTACTTC. This translates into CASSQRQNYEQYF.

This clonotype has a count of ten or more. The genes are TRBV20-1 and TRBJ2-1, with D possibly TRBD2 on 5 matching bases. This CDR3 region has 12 residues. Per the germline V gene, CDR1 is DFQATT and CDR2 is SNEGSKA (reference sequence). The ends were cut back, 3 bases at V and 4 bases at J, with 7 bases in the middle. CDR3 DNA: TGCAGTGCTAGTAGGACTTACAATGAGCAGTTCTTC. Translation: CSASRTYNEQFF.